This T cell receptor beta chain comes out of a study of radiation and T cells in renal cell carcinoma. Across the whole study: Nephrectomy followed 15 Gy stereotactic body radiation by 4 weeks. Notes on the study in general: Top tumor clonotypes rose in blood 2 weeks post-radiation, then contracted.

Using immunoSEQ multiplex PCR, the repertoire was profiled, and TCRdb retains in-frame clones only, with some absent. Here the sample spans 65,000 to 80,000 clones, around 85% being singletons. This clone was found once. Antigen specificity is unknown. Sample time point: blood 2 weeks post-SBRT. Indicated treatment: 15 Gy SBRT to primary tumor, nephrectomy 4 weeks later. Blood was sampled at baseline, 2 weeks and 4 weeks after SBRT. This renal cell carcinoma was of the clear cell type. Per the germline V gene, CDR1 is SGDLS and CDR2 is YYNGEE. The V end lost 3 bases, the J end lost 7 bases, and 13 bases lay between the germline ends. This CDR3 is built from 13 residues.

Material: blood, obtained from a patient whose treatment included radiotherapy and nephrectomy. The sequence was collected from a woman between 45 and 65 years old with renal cell carcinoma. V usage is TRBV9 and J usage is TRBJ2-5; D is possibly TRBD2 (5 bases). The CDR3 sequence is CASSEWETGTQYF. The CDR3 DNA reads as TGTGCCAGCAGCGAATGGGAGACGGGGACCCAGTACTTC.